This TCR beta chain comes out of a study of spatial heterogeneity in lung cancer. For the study at large: The average count in raw reads for each unique TCR and UMI combination exceeded eight appearances. Study conclusions and caveats: Ubiquitous expanded tumor TCRs appeared in blood more at resection than follow-up.

From germline, CDR1 is SGHTA and CDR2 FQGTGA. The V gene lost 2 bases and the J gene lost 0 bases, with 15 bases spanning the gap. This CDR3 region has 17 residues. TCRdb passed the 5' RACE reads through MiXCR, listing each CDR3 protein once. The sample has more than 80,000 distinct CDR3 sequences, roughly 12% seen once. As to time point: sample taken at primary tumor resection. Patients with untreated early-stage non-small cell lung cancer, numbering roughly 69, were the donors. This clonotype was seen many times. The antigen remains undetermined. This sample comprised PBMCs, obtained at surgery. The genes are TRBV7-3 and TRBJ2-3; a weak D match, TRBD2 (5 bases). The origin of this receptor is a male donor with early-stage non-small cell lung cancer. The CDR3 sequence is CASSLSSGRTSTDTQYF. CDR3 bases: TGTGCCAGCAGCTTATCCAGCGGACGAACTAGCACAGATACGCAGTATTTT.